Shown below are 14 T cell receptor beta chains from a single sample sequenced in a study of cytomegalovirus exposure and HLA in healthy donors (dated by TCRdb to the late 2010s). Libraries came from the immunoSEQ multiplex PCR assay. The multiplex PCR relied on a mix of 60 forward primers for TCR Vbeta segments and 13 reverse primers for TCR Jbeta segments. TCRdb provides this immuneACCESS table in a form limited to in-frame rearrangements. Some clones are lacking; in checked studies, under half of them reflect an unresolved V gene, and why the rest are absent is not known. This sample gives about 200,000 clones in total; 65% to 80% of them show up just once. 0.2% to 0.25% of the sample lies in the top ten. The sequenced sample consisted of PBMCs. These receptors were collected from a girl under 10 years old in good health and CMV-seronegative.

The chain has TRBV7-3 and TRBJ1-6; TRBD1 matches 9 bases. CDR3 length: 14 residues. Germline CDR1 reads SGHTA; CDR2 reads FQGTGA. V shed 3 bases, J shed 13 bases, and the junction held 7 bases outside the gene matches. CDR3 amino acids: CASSFGDREDPLHF. The DNA for the CDR3 is TGTGCCAGCAGCTTCGGGGACAGGGAGGATCCCCTCCACTTT.

A few counts support this clone. The chain employs TRBV19 and TRBJ1-5; maybe TRBD1 (5 bases). Trimming took 8 bases from V and 3 from J, leaving 11 bases between them. Germline V gene data show CDR1 as LNHDA and CDR2 as SQIVND (reference sequence). The CDR3 has 13 amino acids. The CDR3 here is CASGSGDNQPQHF. For the CDR3, the DNA is TGTGCCAGTGGATCGGGGGACAATCAGCCCCAGCATTTT. Full variable domain (outside the CDR3, taken from reference TRBV19 and TRBJ1-5): DGGITQSPKYLFRKEGQNVTLSCEQNLNHDAMYWYRQDPGQGLRLIYYSQIVNDFQKGDIAEGYSVSREKKESFPLTVTSAQKNPTAFYLCASGSGDNQPQHFGDGTRLSIL.

The chain links TRBV5-8 to TRBJ2-1, with 10 bases fitting TRBD2. Germline CDR1 SGHTS, CDR2 YDEGEE. V was clipped by 4 bases and J by 0 bases; unmatched bases: 7. There are 17 residues in the CDR3. The CDR3 sequence is CASSRMWTSGSYNEQFF. As DNA, the CDR3 is TGTGCCAGCAGCCGGATGTGGACTAGCGGCTCCTACAATGAGCAGTTCTTC. Using reference TRBV5-8 and TRBJ2-1 for the parts outside the CDR3, the full variable domain is EAGVTQSPTHLIKTRGQQATLRCSPISGHTSVYWYQQALGLGLQFLLWYDEGEERNRGNFPPRFSGRQFPNYSSELNVNALELEDSALYLCASSRMWTSGSYNEQFFGPGTRLTVL.

The J gene is TRBJ2-7, the V gene TRBV5-6; TRBD1 matches at 7 bases. Germline V lookup: CDR1 SGHDT, CDR2 YYEEEE. This CDR3 is 13 amino acids long. The V gene end was trimmed by 3 bases and the J gene end by 3 bases; junction bases not matched to a gene: 3. The CDR3 loop is CASSYRDSYEQYF. The CDR3 DNA is TGTGCCAGCAGCTACCGGGACAGCTACGAGCAGTACTTC.

J is TRBJ1-2 and V is TRBV30; 10 bases line up with TRBD1. This CDR3 comprises 15 residues. Germline CDR1 reads GTSNPN; CDR2 reads SVGIG (reference sequence). After removal of 1 base from V and 4 bases from J, the junction contained 6 bases not matched to a gene. Here the CDR3 reads CAWSGGTGVGYGYTF. The CDR3 region has the DNA TGTGCCTGGAGTGGAGGGACAGGGGTTGGCTATGGCTACACCTTC.

This chain joins TRBV19 and TRBJ1-5; D gene ambiguous. The V end was cut by 2 bases, the J end by 0 bases, with 14 bases between. Germline V lookup: CDR1 LNHDA, CDR2 SQIVND (reference sequence). The CDR3 extends over 17 amino acids. The CDR3 DNA is TGTGCCAGTAGTATAAGAACTTCGCAATATAGCAATCAGCCCCAGCATTTT. This sequence encodes CASSIRTSQYSNQPQHF.

The chain couples TRBV2 to TRBJ2-3; D is uncertain. V was trimmed by 4 bases and J by 2 bases, leaving 10 bases between them. The CDR3 spans 14 residues. Germline loops: CDR1 SNHLY, CDR2 FYNNEI. CDR3 coding DNA: TGTGCCAGCAGTGTCCTGGCTCCCACAGATACGCAGTATTTT. Translated, it gives CASSVLAPTDTQYF.

This clone was picked up one time. DNA for the CDR3: TGTGCCAGCAGCTCTGGACAGGGGAACACCGGGGAGCTGTTTTTT. This translates into CASSSGQGNTGELFF. The chain links TRBV5-5 to TRBJ2-2; TRBD1 agrees at 8 bases. Trimming at V came to 3 bases and at J to 1 base, leaving 2 bases not matched to a gene. The CDR3 sequence is 15 residues long. Germline loops: CDR1 SGHKS, CDR2 YYEKEE (reference sequence).

Only a few counts were recorded for this clone. CDR3 DNA: TGCAGCGGGCAGGCGGGGGGTGAAGGATACGAGCAGTACTTC. This codes for CSGQAGGEGYEQYF. The gene calls are TRBV29-1 and TRBJ2-5; 8 nucleotides align to TRBD2. The J call may be wrong; the DNA end is better matched by TRBJ2-7. In germline, CDR1 is SQVTM, CDR2 ANQGSEA. This CDR3 is 14 amino acids long.

This chain links TRBV18 with TRBJ1-3; D is perhaps TRBD1 (5 bases). The CDR3 contains 15 residues. The germline CDR1 and CDR2 sequences are KGHSH and LQKENI. Trimming cost V 2 bases and J 2 bases, with 10 bases left between them. The CDR3: CASSPDQQAGNTIYF. DNA for the CDR3: TGTGCCAGCTCACCAGATCAACAGGCTGGAAACACCATATATTTT.

The chain couples TRBV4-1 to TRBJ2-3, with 8 bases fitting TRBD1. The V segment lost 3 bases and the J segment 2 bases; nucleotides outside the gene matches: 13. Germline V gives CDR1 MGHRA, CDR2 YSYEKL. There are 18 residues in the CDR3. This CDR3 reads CASSHNPRQGPYTDTQYF. DNA for the CDR3: TGCGCCAGCAGCCATAACCCTCGACAGGGGCCTTACACAGATACGCAGTATTTT.

This clone is a singleton in its sample. Other DNA sequences in the same sample also yield this CDR3. The chain carries TRBV9 and TRBJ1-2, with D possibly TRBD1 on 6 matching bases. Trimming removed 1 base at V and 2 bases at J, with 6 bases between. Germline values: CDR1 SGDLS, CDR2 YYNGEE. The CDR3 runs 13 residues. The CDR3 spells CASSVQGNYGYTF. In nucleotides, the CDR3 is TGTGCCAGCAGCGTACAGGGGAACTATGGCTACACCTTC.

CDR3 protein: CAIRGRGNDEQFF. The CDR3 DNA is TGTGCCATTAGGGGGCGCGGTAACGATGAGCAGTTCTTC. The chain joins TRBV10-3 to TRBJ2-1, with 7 bases aligning to TRBD1. The CDR3 covers 13 residues. Germline V gene sequence: CDR1 ENHRY, CDR2 SYGVKD. V was pared by 9 bases and J by 8 bases, with 10 bases of the junction left unmatched.

The chain combines TRBV7-3 with TRBJ2-7; TRBD2 might be the D (5 bases). Germline-derived CDR1 and CDR2 are SGHTA and FQGTGA. Trimming cost V 5 bases and J 4 bases, with 12 bases left between them. The CDR3 is 13 amino acids. CDR3 DNA sequence: TGTGCCAGCAGCATAGGAGGCCAATACGAGCAGTACTTC. It specifies CASSIGGQYEQYF. Supplemented by reference TRBV7-3 and TRBJ2-7, the full variable domain reads GAGVSQTPSNKVTEKGKYVELRCDPISGHTALYWYRQSLGQGPEFLIYFQGTGAADDSGLPNDRFFAVRPEGSVSTLKIQRTERGDSAVYLCASSIGGQYEQYFGPGTRLTVT.